Described below is a single T cell receptor (beta chain) sequence and its context. What antigen it recognizes has not been identified. Nothing much larger sits one base from this clone, and base qualities are not available. The data were obtained in a study of shared clonotypes between healthy human individuals (dated by TCRdb to the early 2020s). Regarding the complete study: The cohort included a few men and a couple of women between 18 and 49 years of age. Per donor, leukapheresis produced somewhere between about 0.8 and 9 billion PBMCs. The study deeply sequenced blood TCR repertoires of several healthy adults to estimate repertoire size and the extent of clonotype sharing between individuals. To increase sequencing depth and limit assay-specific biases, TCR repertoire library preparation and sequencing were carried out by different laboratories using diverse techniques. For each donor, three plates each were used for CD4 naive and CD4 memory, two plates were used for CD8 naive, and one plate was used for CD8 memory. General study outcomes and caveats: Sharing across a handful of donors was observed for around 4.8% of naive CD4, under 4% of naive CD8, 2% to 2.5% of memory CD4, and around 0.44% of memory CD8 clonotypes. Incomplete sequencing was indicated by rarefaction of sorted-subset datasets, despite the large sequencing depth. Estimated clonotype richness was generally larger for naive than for memory subsets. Because the study included a small number of donors, the genetic and exposure-history diversity represented was limited. Compared with non-shared clonotypes, the clonotypes found in all four sorted-subset donors had higher generation probabilities. Only blood was sampled, and tissue TCR repertoires likely differ from those in blood. Based on pairwise subsampling, the degree of clonotype sharing among donors was expected to be affected by sequencing depth.

Using the deep immunoSEQ assay, TCR CDR3 regions were amplified from genomic DNA by multiplex PCR. Genomic DNA extracted from each cell subset was distributed evenly over all wells of several immunoSEQ 96-well plates, and each plate served as one replicate. For sorted subsets, 150 to 250 ng of genomic DNA, equivalent to some 33,000 T cell genomes, went into each replicate PCR. Purified libraries were quantified with a Qubit 3.0 fluorometer, sized on a Bioanalyzer 2100, and re-quantified with the KAPA Library Quantification kit. Every immunoSEQ 96-well plate was sequenced on a separate single-read 150-cycle Illumina NextSeq 550 flow cell. In the paper's pipeline: Because only junctional sequences without quality scores were contained in the immunoSEQ output, filtering matching that applied to full-length reads could not be performed. Sequences were annotated with PyIR, a Python wrapper for IgBLAST v1.9, and V/J genes and CDR3 were assigned using IMGT germline references. Reads with weak V/J assignments (E-value above 1e-6), missing CDR3, stop codons, out-of-frame junctions, or ambiguous translated residues were removed. V3J clonotypes were defined as sequences sharing the same inferred V gene, J gene, and CDR3 amino acid sequence. Percentage overlap between repertoires was computed as shared unique clonotypes divided by the size of the smaller repertoire. Repertoire richness was assessed with RTK rarefaction, the Chao1 estimator, and Recon v2.1 estimates of unobserved clonotypes. Generation probabilities were computed with OLGA for all TCRbeta clonotypes obtained by the gDNA method from several donors. Entries here come from immuneACCESS through TCRdb and include only in-frame sequences with V and J called. Some clones fail to appear in such tables; in the studies checked, an unresolved V gene covers under half of the shortfall, and the cause of the remainder is unknown. The D gene and trimming were derived from the DNA, and the V and J assignments and clone size from that table. This sample gives some 2.3 million clones in total; more than 85% of them show up just once. The ten largest clones add up to about 0.39% of the sample.

The donors were healthy, HIV-negative adults with no recently reported acute infections or vaccinations. Every donor was a Caucasian adult residing in Nashville, Tennessee, USA. Magnetic negative selection was used to enrich CD4+ T cells, after which naive cells were positively selected on CD45RA and the negative fraction became the memory subset. Blood was collected by leukapheresis, and PBMCs were isolated by Ficoll-Histopaque density gradient centrifugation and then cryopreserved in liquid nitrogen vapor phase. Analytical flow cytometry was used to check the purity and quantity of each magnetically sorted T cell population. Genomic DNA was isolated from each sorted fraction and quantified by UV absorbance on a Nanodrop 2000c. Spanning cysteine to phenylalanine, the CDR3 consists of 14 amino acids. Only the CDR3 DNA is retained, 42 bases long and in frame from the first base. Relative to germline, V is missing 3 bases and J is missing 3 bases, with 8 bases of the junction outside any gene match. The germline V gene (reference sequence) gives CDR1 as GTSNPN and CDR2 as SVGIG.

The chain joins TRBV30 to TRBJ2-7; 7 bases in the junction line up with TRBD1. Sequencing was performed on naive CD4+ T cells from PBMCs. Per the publication, the cell subset or site label means: CD45RA+ positively selected. This receptor was identified in a man between 18 and 35 years old in good health. Some clones in this sample may be carry-over from other donors' samples. The CDR3 region: CAWSPGTAYYEQYF. The DNA sequence follows: TGTGCCTGGAGCCCCGGGACAGCCTACTACGAGCAGTACTTC.